This T cell receptor (beta chain) derives from a study of shared T cell receptors in the human thymus. The data were produced by immunoSEQ multiplex PCR, yet TCRdb's version contains in-frame clones alone and is incomplete. The sample records hundreds of thousands of clones, 85% to 90% being singletons. In this sample, this clone turned up once. The CDR3 totals 14 residues. Germline V gives CDR1 SGHNT, CDR2 YYREEE (reference sequence). Between the trimmed V and J ends, which lost 3 bases and 2 bases, there was a span of 11 bases. A further study also used this sample, focusing on human thymus T cells. This second study says: It looked as if thymic and blood repertoires used V and J genes in a biased way.

J is TRBJ1-2 and V is TRBV5-4; a weak D match, TRBD1 (5 bases). The receptor's source is a boy less than two years old with a congenital heart defect. The sample comprised thymocytes. CDR3 DNA sequence: TGTGCCAGCAGCTCGATACAGGAAAACTATGGCTACACCTTC. It is translated as CASSSIQENYGYTF.